This T cell receptor beta chain was documented in a study of Ad26.COV2.S vaccination and SARS-CoV-2 variants (dated by TCRdb to the early 2020s). Regarding the research as a whole: Donors in the vaccine arm were drawn from COV1001, a multicentre, randomized, double-blind, placebo-controlled phase I-IIa trial testing Ad26.COV2.S in healthy adults. Ad26.COV2.S was administered intramuscularly at a dose of 5x10^10 or 1x10^11 viral particles, either as one shot or as two shots given 56 days apart. The specificity and breadth of SARS-CoV-2-reactive T cell receptors after Ad26.COV2.S vaccination were assessed by TCRbeta repertoire sequencing. A total of roughly 32 samples were included in the TCR-sequenced set, comprising approximately 20 Ad26.COV2.S vaccine recipients, 5 placebo recipients and 8 SARS-CoV-2 convalescent individuals. Participants in the trial were split at random into five groups of five each, receiving low-dose or high-dose Ad26.COV2.S once or twice, or else placebo on both occasions. Investigators did not know the trial group allocation while performing experiments and assessing outcomes. The paper as a whole reports these results and caveats: Spike-specific TCR breadth was higher in Ad26.COV2.S recipients than in placebo recipients (P = 0.0014). Comparing responses between vaccine doses or regimens was not something the study was powered to do. The authors noted that the TCR breadth and depth analyses may have underestimated total T cell responses. After vaccination, spike-specific CD8+ and CD4+ T cell responses were reported to show substantial breadth. Vaccine and placebo recipients had comparable non-spike TCR breadth, which fits with the vaccine containing only spike.

A remark on this clone: The specificity of this receptor is unknown. Base qualities are not provided; no much larger clone lies one nucleotide away.

At the junction V is shortened by 5 bases and J by 0 bases; bases outside the gene matches: 6. Looking up the germline V gene yields CDR1 SGHTA and CDR2 FQGNSA. The CDR3 sequence holds 15 residues, the cysteine and phenylalanine included. Only the CDR3 portion is preserved as DNA: 45 bases, with reading frame beginning at the first base. TCRbeta CDR3 regions were sequenced with the immunoSEQ Assay. After extraction, genomic DNA underwent amplification by bias-controlled multiplex PCR, followed by high-throughput sequencing. The authors' analysis ran thus. To quantify the absolute abundance of every unique TCRbeta CDR3 region, sequences were collapsed and filtered. T cell fraction was estimated by normalizing TCRbeta template counts to usable DNA, with usable DNA measured through amplification of reference genes found in all nucleated cells. Repertoire TCRs were annotated as SARS-CoV-2-specific when V gene, CDR3 amino acid sequence and J gene were exactly matched to a known reactive TCR set. The reference SARS-CoV-2 TCR set came from MIRA and was filtered for enrichment in COVID-19-positive ImmuneCODE repertoires, removing public or cross-reactive TCRs. Based on the MIRA antigens, annotated TCRs were further analysed at the level of specific ORF or position within ORF. Breadth was defined as the number of annotated unique rearrangements divided by the total number of unique productive rearrangements, and depth was defined as the summed frequency of the annotated unique rearrangements. Group comparisons of TCR breadth used two-sided Wilcoxon rank-sum tests. This immuneACCESS table, as held by TCRdb, lists in-frame sequences with V and J called but not all clones. Of the missing ones, under half trace to an unresolved V gene in checked studies; the others have no known cause. V, J and clone size reflect that table, while D and trimming were determined from the DNA. The sample table records about 680,000 clones; 89% of these occur just once. The ten top clones hold approximately 1.5% of the sample.

The treatment or condition label, read with the paper, signifies: about 20 received Ad26.COV2.S at low or high dose, single or two shots; 5 received placebo; per-sample allocation not given. Repertoires of vaccine and placebo recipients were sequenced from samples collected on day 63 after the first injection. Cohort 1b enrolled 20 to 30 adults aged 18-55 years at a single site in Boston, USA, between 29 July and 7 August 2020. Ad26.COV2.S was a replication-incompetent adenovirus type 26 vector expressing a prefusion-stabilized SARS-CoV-2 spike protein from the original Wuhan strain. This clonotype was obtained from a person aged 18-65 years who received the Ad26.COV2.S COVID-19 vaccine or a placebo. Here the sequenced sample was peripheral blood, taken in a trial of Ad26.COV2.S vaccine versus placebo. In this chain, TRBV7-2 is recombined with TRBJ2-7; 8 middle bases align to TRBD1. This receptor carries the CDR3 CASSPGTGFSYEQYF. The nucleotide sequence is TGTGCCAGCAGCCCGGGGACAGGATTCTCCTACGAGCAGTACTTC.